This TCR beta chain comes out of a study of blood T cells in healthy people across ages. For every donor, a draw yielded approximately 9.9 milliliters of peripheral blood. The CDR3 has 12 amino acids. V was trimmed by 0 bases and J by 10 bases, leaving 9 bases between them. CDR1 LNHNV and CDR2 YYDKDF come from the germline V gene (reference sequence). Together with a sample-barcoded 5' primer, a J-beta primer mix was included in a second PCR lasting about 6 to 11 cycles. TCRdb itself ran the 5' RACE reads through MiXCR, one entry per CDR3 protein. The table has 800,000 or so distinct CDR3 sequences, roughly 25% seen once. This clonotype was counted between two and nine times. The same specimen was also included in a second study, on T cells of mothers and their children. That study adds: Sample barcodes plus 2-4 random nucleotides came from the M1S primer. In each mother, TCR beta CDR3 reads exceeded 8 million; in each child, they numbered approximately 3 million. Related mother-child pairs showed slightly, non-significantly higher overlap than unrelated pairs.

The chain joins TRBV15 to TRBJ1-2, with D hard to call. The TCR originated in a boy aged 10-17 years in good health. Source material: blood. In DNA form, the CDR3 reads TGTGCCACCAGCAGAGATCGTGTACTCTACACCTTC. Encoded protein: CATSRDRVLYTF.